By share, the clone carrying this TCR beta chain ranks as medium-sized (0.01 to 0.1%). The data were taken from a study of T cells of healthy individuals. V was clipped by 5 bases and J by 0 bases, with 4 bases between them. Looked up from germline, CDR1 is LNHNV and CDR2 is YYDKDF (reference sequence). The CDR3 loop spans 12 amino acids. From the 5' RACE reads, TCRdb called clonotypes with MiXCR, one entry per CDR3 protein. The table includes some 41,000 distinct CDR3 sequences, 3.5% to 5.5% detected once. The chain employs TRBV15 and TRBJ1-1, with unresolved D. The TCR sequence derives from a human donor in good health. The CDR3 loop is CATSRVNTEAFF. The CDR3 DNA is TGTGCCACCAGCCGAGTGAACACTGAAGCTTTCTTT.